This T cell receptor beta chain is from a study of cytomegalovirus exposure and HLA in healthy donors. This CDR3 contains 17 residues. Looked up from germline, CDR1 is SEHNR and CDR2 is FQNEAQ (reference sequence). J gave up 8 bases and V 5 bases, and 15 bases lay outside the gene matches. PCR involved 60 Vbeta and 13 Jbeta primers. Original processing notes: An analysis that came later counted some 81 million unique TCR beta chains, 9 million to 12 million shared. Clones were read by immunoSEQ multiplex PCR, and TCRdb kept only the in-frame ones, dropping some. Clone size and V and J calls were adopted from that table, with D and trimming inferred from the DNA. Found here are about 160,000 clones, roughly 80% of them singletons; the top ten hold approximately 2.2%. As regards this clone: Its target is unknown.

The donors comprised healthy bone marrow donors. Study results and limitations: The authors listed 164 TCR beta chains as cytomegalovirus-associated.

The chain uses TRBV7-9 and TRBJ2-2; TRBD1 matches 9 bases. The source material was PBMCs. The receptor's source is a male donor in good health and CMV-seronegative. The CDR3 sequence: CASSPKSGTGTQGELFF. CDR3 DNA: TGTGCCAGCAGCCCGAAGAGCGGGACAGGGACTCAGGGGGAGCTGTTTTTT.